This T cell receptor (beta chain) was captured by sequencing in a study of blood T cell repertoires in COVID-19 (dated by TCRdb to 2018 to 2021). About the study as a whole: Samples from collaborators originated in the United States, Italy and Spain and spanned both the acute and convalescent phases of COVID-19. Deeply sampled blood TCRbeta repertoires from subjects exposed to, actively infected with, or recovered from COVID-19 were included in the dataset. Where HLA class I and class II types were available, the types were taken from metadata supplied by the sample provider, not from assay-based typing. A freely available public database, intended as a resource for researchers studying the immune response to SARS-CoV-2, is where the repertoires were released. The sample metadata nearly always contained a de-identified subject ID, COVID-19 status, age in years and sex. The prospective study material was composed of cDNA or gDNA derived from T cells, B-cell-depleted T cells, or PBMCs. The samples were drawn from the first 160 participants of the ongoing ImmuneRACE study and from 1,254 subjects provided by 6 global collaborators.

Here is what the overall study found, with its caveats: The quantity of clinical and demographic metadata differed by source and by participant and was supplied without curation.

Notes on this clone: Its antigen specificity is not known. No quality values exist for individual bases; no much larger clone is one base distant.

Clipping removes 2 bases from V and 8 bases from J, with 2 as the unmatched junction base count. There are 15 amino acids in the CDR3, from cysteine to phenylalanine inclusive. Of all the DNA, just the CDR3 is kept, 45 bases in frame from base 1. CDR1 and CDR2 (MNHNY, SVGAGI) derive from the germline V gene (reference sequence). Participants in the prospective study were enrolled through a virtual design, were aged roughly 18 to 90 years, and lived in roughly 24 United States geographic areas. To assign participants to cohorts, the prospective study relied on clinical history that participants themselves reported in a screening survey and a study questionnaire. Recovered participants in ImmuneRACE Cohort 3 were defined as having two consecutive negative NP/OP PCR tests, clearance from a healthcare professional, or resolution of symptoms. Mobile phlebotomists in the prospective study collected whole blood, serum and a nasopharyngeal or oropharyngeal swab from every participant. Participants in the prospective study had the option to provide additional blood draws and questionnaires over a roughly two-month period. Before DNA extraction, blood samples from the prospective study were shipped at room temperature or frozen.

The immunoSEQ Assay, a bias-controlled multiplex PCR, was used to amplify TCRbeta CDR3 regions from genomic DNA. Per the source publication's procedure: Within the assay, amplification of reference gene primers was used to estimate how many nucleated cells each sample contained. To quantify the absolute abundance of each unique TCRbeta CDR3 rearrangement, sequence reads were collapsed and filtered. For each sample, productive Simpson clonality was calculated as the square root of Simpson's diversity index over productive rearrangements. The immuneACCESS repertoire file appears here via TCRdb, limited to in-frame rearrangements. These files lack a portion of the clones; in checked studies, under half of the deficit traces to unresolved V genes, and the cause of the others is not known. The D gene and trimming were derived from the DNA, and the V and J assignments and clone size from that table. The sample table records approximately 270,000 clones; approximately 83% of these occur just once. Around 4.5% of the sample is taken by the ten largest.

This clonotype was obtained from a woman aged 25 to 39 who had recovered from COVID-19. Sequences were obtained from PBMCs or T cells enriched from blood (not recorded which). The chain is made from TRBV6-6 and TRBJ2-2, with 13 bases aligning to TRBD2. CDR3 loop: CASSYTSGGGGELFF. At the DNA level, the sequence is TGTGCCAGCAGTTACACTAGCGGGGGGGGAGGGGAGCTGTTTTTT.